A selection of T cell receptor beta chains follows, all from one sample in a study of regulatory T cells in long-lasting Graves disease. TCRdb analysed the multiplex PCR reads with MiXCR anew, one entry per CDR3 protein. This table has hundreds of thousands of distinct CDR3 sequences, 30% appearing once. Sequencing used peripheral blood mononuclear cells (PBMCs), obtained when the disease was refractory, from a patient treated with antithyroid drugs. These receptors were obtained from a female donor with Graves disease. Both conserved end residues are part of each CDR3. The order of the fields is J gene, V gene, clone size, D gene, CDR3 protein, CDR3 DNA. The D gene is left open where the match is weak. Rows give clone size only sometimes, using once, few, many, or a class for an expanded clone.

j_gene: TRBJ1-3; v_gene: TRBV25-1; abundance: NA; d_gene: NA; CDR3aa: CASSPSRTFSGNTIYF; CDR3nt: TGTGCCAGCAGTCCGAGCCGGACGTTCTCTGGAAACACCATATATTTT
j_gene: TRBJ1-4; v_gene: TRBV19; abundance: few; d_gene: NA; CDR3aa: CASSMSPAQNEKLFF; CDR3nt: TGTGCCAGTAGTATGTCGCCAGCTCAAAATGAAAAACTGTTTTTT
j_gene: TRBJ2-3; v_gene: TRBV27; abundance: few; d_gene: NA; CDR3aa: CASSAGDTQYF; CDR3nt: TGTGCCAGCAGTGCAGGAGATACGCAGTATTTT
j_gene: TRBJ1-5; v_gene: TRBV5-1; abundance: NA; d_gene: NA; CDR3aa: CASSLTPGESNQPQHF; CDR3nt: TGCGCCAGCAGCTTGACCCCGGGGGAAAGCAATCAGCCCCAGCATTTT
j_gene: TRBJ2-2; v_gene: TRBV11-2; abundance: many; d_gene: TRBD2; CDR3aa: CASSQRLAAYTGELFF; CDR3nt: TGTGCCAGCAGCCAAAGACTAGCGGCCTACACCGGGGAGCTGTTTTTT
j_gene: TRBJ1-1; v_gene: TRBV15; abundance: NA; d_gene: NA; CDR3aa: CATSRDLMDTEAFF; CDR3nt: TGTGCCACCAGCAGAGATTTAATGGACACTGAAGCTTTCTTT
j_gene: TRBJ2-5; v_gene: TRBV7-2; abundance: NA; d_gene: NA; CDR3aa: CASSPGGLGETQYF; CDR3nt: TGTGCCAGCAGCCCCGGGGGGCTCGGAGAGACCCAGTACTTC
j_gene: TRBJ2-7; v_gene: TRBV24-1; abundance: NA; d_gene: TRBD2; CDR3aa: CATSRTSGTHEQYF; CDR3nt: TGTGCCACCAGTAGGACTAGCGGGACCCACGAGCAGTACTTC
j_gene: TRBJ1-1; v_gene: TRBV11-2; abundance: NA; d_gene: TRBD1; CDR3aa: CASSPWTGENTEAFF; CDR3nt: TGTGCCAGCAGCCCCTGGACAGGGGAGAACACTGAAGCTTTCTTT
j_gene: TRBJ1-5; v_gene: TRBV20-1; abundance: few; d_gene: TRBD1; CDR3aa: CSARMQGAIQPQHF; CDR3nt: TGCAGTGCTAGAATGCAGGGGGCTATTCAGCCCCAGCATTTT
j_gene: TRBJ1-6; v_gene: TRBV7-8; abundance: NA; d_gene: TRBD1; CDR3aa: CATRTGRNPDSPLHF; CDR3nt: TGTGCCACCCGGACAGGGAGGAATCCGGATTCACCCCTCCACTTT
j_gene: TRBJ2-7; v_gene: TRBV5-1; abundance: NA; d_gene: NA; CDR3aa: CASSGSWSDEQYF; CDR3nt: TGCGCCAGCAGCGGGAGTTGGAGCGACGAGCAGTACTTC
j_gene: TRBJ2-7; v_gene: TRBV20-1; abundance: few; d_gene: TRBD1; CDR3aa: CSAKPGQRTYEQYF; CDR3nt: TGCAGTGCTAAACCGGGACAGAGAACCTACGAGCAGTACTTC
j_gene: TRBJ1-2; v_gene: TRBV3-1; abundance: many; d_gene: NA; CDR3aa: CASSQDVSGSGYTF; CDR3nt: TGTGCCAGCAGCCAAGATGTCTCGGGTTCGGGCTACACCTTC
j_gene: TRBJ1-2; v_gene: TRBV6-1; abundance: NA; d_gene: NA; CDR3aa: CASSRSGPNYGYTF; CDR3nt: TGTGCCAGCAGTAGATCGGGACCGAACTATGGCTACACCTTC
j_gene: TRBJ1-2; v_gene: TRBV28; abundance: NA; d_gene: TRBD1; CDR3aa: CASSSGIQTGPLGYTF; CDR3nt: TGTGCCAGCAGTTCCGGAATTCAGACAGGGCCTCTTGGCTACACCTTC
j_gene: TRBJ2-5; v_gene: TRBV5-6; abundance: NA; d_gene: TRBD2; CDR3aa: CASSAAGGWQTQYF; CDR3nt: TGTGCCAGCAGCGCGGCGGGGGGTTGGCAGACCCAGTACTTC
j_gene: TRBJ2-7; v_gene: TRBV20-1; abundance: few; d_gene: NA; CDR3aa: CSARGASALYEQYF; CDR3nt: TGCAGTGCTAGAGGGGCTAGCGCATTGTACGAGCAGTACTTC
j_gene: TRBJ2-5; v_gene: TRBV12-3/TRBV12-4; abundance: many; d_gene: NA; CDR3aa: CASRDLGLETQYF; CDR3nt: TGTGCCAGCAGAGATCTAGGATTAGAGACCCAGTACTTC
j_gene: TRBJ1-1; v_gene: TRBV27; abundance: few; d_gene: TRBD1; CDR3aa: CASTVTGTMNTEAFF; CDR3nt: TGTGCCAGCACCGTGACAGGGACCATGAACACTGAAGCTTTCTTT
j_gene: TRBJ2-7; v_gene: TRBV4-1; abundance: once; d_gene: NA; CDR3aa: CASSLQEQVSYEQYF; CDR3nt: TGCGCCAGCAGCCTCCAGGAACAGGTTTCCTACGAGCAGTACTTC
j_gene: TRBJ1-5; v_gene: TRBV29-1; abundance: NA; d_gene: TRBD1; CDR3aa: CSVGSQTGGNQPQHF; CDR3nt: TGCAGCGTTGGGTCCCAGACAGGGGGTAATCAGCCCCAGCATTTT
j_gene: TRBJ2-7; v_gene: TRBV20-1; abundance: NA; d_gene: NA; CDR3aa: CSALFGSSYEQYF; CDR3nt: TGCAGTGCTCTATTCGGGAGCTCCTACGAGCAGTACTTC
j_gene: TRBJ1-1; v_gene: TRBV12-5; abundance: NA; d_gene: NA; CDR3aa: CASGLRPNTEAFF; CDR3nt: TGTGCTAGTGGTTTGAGGCCGAACACTGAAGCTTTCTTT
j_gene: TRBJ1-1; v_gene: TRBV6-1; abundance: NA; d_gene: NA; CDR3aa: CASSSTGKRAFF; CDR3nt: TGTGCCAGCAGCTCCACAGGGAAACGAGCTTTCTTT
j_gene: TRBJ1-1; v_gene: TRBV5-1; abundance: NA; d_gene: NA; CDR3aa: CASSLGAGAQNTEAFF; CDR3nt: TGCGCCAGCAGCCTTGGAGCGGGGGCTCAGAACACTGAAGCTTTCTTT
j_gene: TRBJ2-2; v_gene: TRBV5-1; abundance: NA; d_gene: TRBD1; CDR3aa: CASSLDAGTVFTGELFF; CDR3nt: TGCGCCAGCAGCTTGGATGCTGGGACAGTCTTCACCGGGGAGCTGTTTTTT
j_gene: TRBJ2-4; v_gene: TRBV19; abundance: NA; d_gene: TRBD1; CDR3aa: CASSTDRGGHIQYF; CDR3nt: TGTGCCAGTAGTACGGACAGGGGTGGTCACATTCAGTACTTC
j_gene: TRBJ1-5; v_gene: TRBV12-3/TRBV12-4; abundance: few; d_gene: NA; CDR3aa: CASSSLGDQPQHF; CDR3nt: TGTGCCAGCAGTTCCCTCGGAGACCAGCCCCAGCATTTT
j_gene: TRBJ1-5; v_gene: TRBV28; abundance: many; d_gene: TRBD1; CDR3aa: CASSPPLTGDQPQHF; CDR3nt: TGTGCCAGCAGTCCCCCCCTGACAGGGGATCAGCCCCAGCATTTT
j_gene: TRBJ1-4; v_gene: TRBV7-2; abundance: NA; d_gene: TRBD1; CDR3aa: CASSLGGGQGREKLFF; CDR3nt: TGTGCCAGCAGCTTAGGAGGCGGACAGGGGAGGGAAAAACTGTTTTTT
j_gene: TRBJ2-5; v_gene: TRBV20-1; abundance: NA; d_gene: NA; CDR3aa: CSAQGLQETQYF; CDR3nt: TGCAGTGCTCAGGGGCTCCAAGAGACCCAGTACTTC
j_gene: TRBJ2-7; v_gene: TRBV20-1; abundance: few; d_gene: TRBD2; CDR3aa: CSARASSGNTYEQYF; CDR3nt: TGCAGTGCTAGAGCCTCTAGCGGGAATACCTACGAGCAGTACTTC
j_gene: TRBJ2-7; v_gene: TRBV5-1; abundance: NA; d_gene: NA; CDR3aa: CASSTGEKEQYF; CDR3nt: TGCGCCAGCAGTACGGGCGAGAAGGAGCAGTACTTC
j_gene: TRBJ2-7; v_gene: TRBV19; abundance: NA; d_gene: TRBD1; CDR3aa: CASSMGQSYEQYF; CDR3nt: TGTGCCAGTAGTATGGGACAGAGCTACGAGCAGTACTTC
j_gene: TRBJ1-2; v_gene: TRBV29-1; abundance: NA; d_gene: NA; CDR3aa: CSVEGAGKIHGYTF; CDR3nt: TGCAGCGTTGAAGGAGCAGGAAAGATCCATGGCTACACCTTC
j_gene: TRBJ2-2; v_gene: TRBV20-1; abundance: NA; d_gene: TRBD2; CDR3aa: CSARVGRAGELFF; CDR3nt: TGCAGTGCTAGAGTAGGGAGGGCCGGGGAGCTGTTTTTT
j_gene: TRBJ1-3; v_gene: TRBV20-1; abundance: few; d_gene: NA; CDR3aa: CSALGPSGNTIYF; CDR3nt: TGCAGTGCCCTGGGCCCCTCTGGAAACACCATATATTTT
j_gene: TRBJ1-1; v_gene: TRBV30; abundance: NA; d_gene: NA; CDR3aa: CAWSGQADTEAFF; CDR3nt: TGTGCCTGGAGTGGTCAGGCGGACACTGAAGCTTTCTTT
j_gene: TRBJ1-1; v_gene: TRBV29-1; abundance: few; d_gene: TRBD1; CDR3aa: CSGGTAVNTEAFF; CDR3nt: TGCAGCGGCGGGACAGCAGTGAACACTGAAGCTTTCTTT
j_gene: TRBJ2-7; v_gene: TRBV11-2; abundance: many; d_gene: TRBD2; CDR3aa: CASSPPGLAYEQYF; CDR3nt: TGTGCCAGCAGCCCTCCGGGACTAGCTTACGAGCAGTACTTC
j_gene: TRBJ1-1; v_gene: TRBV2; abundance: many; d_gene: TRBD1; CDR3aa: CASRGQGNTEAFF; CDR3nt: TGTGCCAGCAGGGGACAGGGGAACACTGAAGCTTTCTTT
j_gene: TRBJ1-5; v_gene: TRBV28; abundance: few; d_gene: NA; CDR3aa: CASRFLGGNQPQHF; CDR3nt: TGTGCCAGCAGGTTCCTCGGGGGGAATCAGCCCCAGCATTTT